This T cell receptor beta chain was sequenced in a study of blood T cell repertoires in COVID-19. Trimming removed 6 bases from V and 2 bases from J; junction bases left unmatched: 9. CDR1 and CDR2 (germline): SGHRS, YFSETQ. The CDR3 runs 15 residues. Clones were sequenced by immunoSEQ multiplex PCR, and TCRdb holds only the in-frame ones, with some missing. The table records 61,000 or so clones, around 88% of them present only once. The material sequenced was peripheral blood. The chain joins TRBV5-1 to TRBJ2-3; 7 bases map to TRBD2. The receptor was isolated from an elderly woman with active COVID-19. The CDR3 sequence: CASTMSGANTDTQYF. The CDR3 DNA sequence: TGCGCCAGCACCATGAGCGGGGCGAACACAGATACGCAGTATTTT.